A single T cell receptor (beta chain) is shown here with its context. Its specificity is not known. This entry comes from a study of beta chain features in type 1 diabetes. The wider study: All samples yielded around 98,000,000 examined sorted cells. Study-wide points: Reduced insertions and increased deletions marked VDJ junctions in type 1 diabetes patients.

Expressed TCRB transcripts were sequenced, since all the RNA that had been isolated was reverse transcribed. Sequencing was performed with immunoSEQ multiplex PCR; in TCRdb, only in-frame clones are kept and a portion is missing. Of 15,000 to 18,000 clones listed, about 40% are singletons. The CDR3 runs to 14 residues. Germline values: CDR1 SGHRS, CDR2 YFSETQ. V shed 0 bases and J shed 5 bases, with 8 bases lying between them. The gene calls are TRBV5-1 and TRBJ2-2; weak D call: TRBD2 (5 bases). Sequencing was performed on stem cell memory CD4+ T cells from blood. The origin of this receptor is a middle-aged woman in good health. Written as DNA, the CDR3 is TGCGCCAGCAGCTTGGCCGGGAATACCGGGGAGCTGTTTTTT. Translation: CASSLAGNTGELFF.